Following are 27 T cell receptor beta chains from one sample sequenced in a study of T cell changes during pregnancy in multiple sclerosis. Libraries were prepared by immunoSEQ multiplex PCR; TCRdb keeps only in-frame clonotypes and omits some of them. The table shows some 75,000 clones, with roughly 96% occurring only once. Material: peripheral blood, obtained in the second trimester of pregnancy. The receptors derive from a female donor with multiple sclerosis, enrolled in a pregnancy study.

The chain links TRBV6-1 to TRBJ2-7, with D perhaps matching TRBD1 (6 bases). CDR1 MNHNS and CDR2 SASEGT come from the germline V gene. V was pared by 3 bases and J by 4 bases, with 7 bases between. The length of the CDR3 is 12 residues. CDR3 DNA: TGTGCCAGCAGTGATCAGGGGTACGAGCAGTACTTC. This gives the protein CASSDQGYEQYF.

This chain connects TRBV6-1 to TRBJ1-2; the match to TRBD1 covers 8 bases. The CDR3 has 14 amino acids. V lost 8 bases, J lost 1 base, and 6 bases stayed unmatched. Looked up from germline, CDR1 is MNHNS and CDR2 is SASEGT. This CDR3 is CASSPGGNNYGYTF. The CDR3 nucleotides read TGTGCCAGCTCTCCAGGGGGCAATAACTATGGCTACACCTTC.

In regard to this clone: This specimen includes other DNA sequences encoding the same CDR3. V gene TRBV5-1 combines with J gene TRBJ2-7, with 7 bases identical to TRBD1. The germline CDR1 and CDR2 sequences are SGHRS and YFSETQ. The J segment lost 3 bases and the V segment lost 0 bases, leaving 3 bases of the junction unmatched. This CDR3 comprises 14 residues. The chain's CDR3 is CASSLGAGGYEQYF. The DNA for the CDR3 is TGCGCCAGCAGCTTGGGGGCAGGGGGCTACGAGCAGTACTTC.

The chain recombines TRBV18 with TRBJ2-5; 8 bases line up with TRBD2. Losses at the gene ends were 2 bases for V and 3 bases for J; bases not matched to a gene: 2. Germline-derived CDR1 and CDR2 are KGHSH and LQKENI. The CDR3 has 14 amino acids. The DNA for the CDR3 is TGTGCCAGCTCACCAAAACTAGCGGAAGAGACCCAGTACTTC. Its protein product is CASSPKLAEETQYF.

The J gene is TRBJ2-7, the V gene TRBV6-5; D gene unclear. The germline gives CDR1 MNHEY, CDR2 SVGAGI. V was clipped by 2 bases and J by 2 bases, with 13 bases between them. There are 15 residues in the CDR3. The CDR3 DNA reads TGTGCCAGCAGTTACCGATTGGGCGACCCCTACGAGCAGTACTTC. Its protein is CASSYRLGDPYEQYF.

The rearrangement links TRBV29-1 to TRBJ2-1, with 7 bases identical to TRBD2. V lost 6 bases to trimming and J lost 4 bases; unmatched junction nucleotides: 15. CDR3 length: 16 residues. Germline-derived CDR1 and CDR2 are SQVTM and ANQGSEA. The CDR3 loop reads CSVDALQGAGYNEQFF. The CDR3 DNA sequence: TGCAGCGTGGACGCGCTCCAGGGAGCGGGGTACAATGAGCAGTTCTTC.

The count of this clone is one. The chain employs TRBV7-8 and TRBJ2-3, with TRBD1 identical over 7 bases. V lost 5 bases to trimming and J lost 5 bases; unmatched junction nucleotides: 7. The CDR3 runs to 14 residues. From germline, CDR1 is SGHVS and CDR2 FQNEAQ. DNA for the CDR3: TGTGCCAGCAGCCTGACAGGGATCGGAGATACGCAGTATTTT. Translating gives CASSLTGIGDTQYF.

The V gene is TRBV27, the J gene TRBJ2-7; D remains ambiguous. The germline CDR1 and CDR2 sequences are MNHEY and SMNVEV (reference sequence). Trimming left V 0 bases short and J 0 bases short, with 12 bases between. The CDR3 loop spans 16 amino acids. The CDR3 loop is CASSLSAQALSYEQYF. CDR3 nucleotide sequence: TGTGCCAGCAGTTTATCGGCCCAGGCCCTCTCCTACGAGCAGTACTTC.

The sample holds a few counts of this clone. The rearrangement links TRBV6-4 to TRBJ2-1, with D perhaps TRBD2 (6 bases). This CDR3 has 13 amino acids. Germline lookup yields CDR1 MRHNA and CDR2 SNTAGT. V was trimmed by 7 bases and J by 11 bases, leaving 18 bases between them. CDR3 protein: CASTSQNGGQQFF. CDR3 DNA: TGTGCCAGCACATCACAAAACGGGGGACAGCAGTTCTTC.

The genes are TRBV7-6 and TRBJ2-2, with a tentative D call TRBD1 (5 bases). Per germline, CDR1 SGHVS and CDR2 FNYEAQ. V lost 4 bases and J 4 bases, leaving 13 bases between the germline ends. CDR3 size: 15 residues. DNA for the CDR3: TGTGCCAGCAGCTGGCCAGGGTTGAGCACCGGGGAGCTGTTTTTT. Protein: CASSWPGLSTGELFF.

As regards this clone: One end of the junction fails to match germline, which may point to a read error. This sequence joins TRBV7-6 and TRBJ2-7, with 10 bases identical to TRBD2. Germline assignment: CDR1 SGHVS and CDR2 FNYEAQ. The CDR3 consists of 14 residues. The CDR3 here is CASSLAGAAYEQYF. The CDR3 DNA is TGTGCCAGCAGCCTAGCGGGAGCCGCCTACGAGCAGTACTTC.

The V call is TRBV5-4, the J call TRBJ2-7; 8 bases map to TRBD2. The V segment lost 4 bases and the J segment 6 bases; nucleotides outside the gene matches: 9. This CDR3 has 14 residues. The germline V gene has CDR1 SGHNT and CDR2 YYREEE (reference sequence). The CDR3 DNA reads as TGTGCCAGCAGCCCCGGCGGGAGGCTAGGCGAGCAGTACTTC. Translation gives CASSPGGRLGEQYF.

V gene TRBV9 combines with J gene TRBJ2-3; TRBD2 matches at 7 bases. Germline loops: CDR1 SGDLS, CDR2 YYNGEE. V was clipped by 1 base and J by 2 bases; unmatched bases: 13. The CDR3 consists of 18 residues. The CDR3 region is CASSVRSGALIHTDTQYF. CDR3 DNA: TGTGCCAGCAGCGTAAGGAGCGGGGCCCTAATTCACACAGATACGCAGTATTTT.

The CDR3 DNA is TGTGCCAGCAGCCTCTGGGACAGGGGTTACGACGGCTACACCTTC. This translates into CASSLWDRGYDGYTF. This rearrangement joins TRBV11-2 to TRBJ1-2; 10 bases match TRBD1. Germline trimming cut 5 bases from V and 8 bases from J; bases unmatched to any gene: 11. Germline V gene lookup returns CDR1 SGHAT and CDR2 FQNNGV. This CDR3 contains 15 residues. The complete variable domain, with remaining parts taken from reference TRBV11-2 and TRBJ1-2, reads EAGVAQSPRYKIIEKRQSVAFWCNPISGHATLYWYQQILGQGPKLLIQFQNNGVVDDSQLPKDRFSAERLKGVDSTLKIQPAKLEDSAVYLCASSLWDRGYDGYTFGSGTRLTVV.

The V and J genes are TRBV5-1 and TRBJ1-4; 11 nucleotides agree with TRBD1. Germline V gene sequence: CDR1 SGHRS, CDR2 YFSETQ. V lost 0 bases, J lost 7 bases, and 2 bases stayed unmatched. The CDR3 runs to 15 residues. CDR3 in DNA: TGCGCCAGCAGCTTGGGGACAGGGGGCAGTGAAAAACTGTTTTTT. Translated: CASSLGTGGSEKLFF.

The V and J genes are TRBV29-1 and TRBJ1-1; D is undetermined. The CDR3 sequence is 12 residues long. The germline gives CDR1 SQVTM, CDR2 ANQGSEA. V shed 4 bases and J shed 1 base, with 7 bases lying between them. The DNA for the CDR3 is TGCAGCGTTGCCAGAGGGAACACTGAAGCTTTCTTT. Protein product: CSVARGNTEAFF.

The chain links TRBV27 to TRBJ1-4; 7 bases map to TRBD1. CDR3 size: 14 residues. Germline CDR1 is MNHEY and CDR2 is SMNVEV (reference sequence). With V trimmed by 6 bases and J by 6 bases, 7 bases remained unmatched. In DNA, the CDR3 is TGTGCCAGCAGAGTGACAGGGATGGATGAAAAACTGTTTTTT. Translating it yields CASRVTGMDEKLFF.

CDR3 sequence reads: CASSGGTGKYF. CDR3 nucleotide sequence: TGTGCCAGCAGTGGCGGGACAGGGAAGTATTTT. J is TRBJ2-3 and V is TRBV6-6, with 9 nucleotides matching TRBD1. The CDR3 spans 11 residues. Germline assignment: CDR1 MNHNY and CDR2 SVGAGI (reference sequence). Unmatched junction bases numbered 4, after V lost 5 bases and J lost 13 bases.

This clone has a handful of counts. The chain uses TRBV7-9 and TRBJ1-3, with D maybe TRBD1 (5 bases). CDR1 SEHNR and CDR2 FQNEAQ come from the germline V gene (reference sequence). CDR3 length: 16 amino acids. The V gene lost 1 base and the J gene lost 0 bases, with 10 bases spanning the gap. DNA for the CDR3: TGTGCCAGCAGCTTAGACACAGGACGCTCTGGAAACACCATATATTTT. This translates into CASSLDTGRSGNTIYF. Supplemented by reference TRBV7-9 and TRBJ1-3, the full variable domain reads DTGVSQNPRHKITKRGQNVTFRCDPISEHNRLYWYRQTLGQGPEFLTYFQNEAQLEKSRLLSDRFSAERPKGSFSTLEIQRTEQGDSAMYLCASSLDTGRSGNTIYFGEGSWLTVV.

The CDR3 nucleotides are TGTGCCAGCAGTCCTTTTAGCGGGCTTACGCAGTATTTT. It is translated as CASSPFSGLTQYF. The rearrangement joins TRBV27 to TRBJ2-3, with TRBD2 identical over 7 bases. V shed 5 bases, J shed 8 bases, and the junction held 7 bases outside the gene matches. From germline, CDR1 is MNHEY and CDR2 SMNVEV (reference sequence). The CDR3 totals 13 residues.

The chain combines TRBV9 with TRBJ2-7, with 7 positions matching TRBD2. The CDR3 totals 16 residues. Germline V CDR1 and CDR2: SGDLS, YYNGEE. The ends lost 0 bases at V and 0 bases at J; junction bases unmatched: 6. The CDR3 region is CASSVVFRGDSYEQYF. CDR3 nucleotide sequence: TGTGCCAGCAGCGTAGTATTCCGGGGGGACTCCTACGAGCAGTACTTC.

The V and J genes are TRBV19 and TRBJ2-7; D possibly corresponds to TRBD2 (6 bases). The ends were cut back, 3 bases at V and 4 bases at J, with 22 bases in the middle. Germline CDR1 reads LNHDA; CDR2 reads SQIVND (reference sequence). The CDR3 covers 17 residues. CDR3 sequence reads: CASSMIGAGGTIYEQYF. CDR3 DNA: TGTGCCAGTAGTATGATTGGAGCGGGCGGAACGATATACGAGCAGTACTTC.

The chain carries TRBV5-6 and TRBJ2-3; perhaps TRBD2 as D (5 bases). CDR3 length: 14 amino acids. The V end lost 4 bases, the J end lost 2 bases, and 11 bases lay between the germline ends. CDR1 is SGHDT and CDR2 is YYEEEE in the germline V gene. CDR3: CASSARAVTDTQYF. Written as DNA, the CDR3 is TGTGCCAGCAGCGCGAGGGCGGTCACAGATACGCAGTATTTT.

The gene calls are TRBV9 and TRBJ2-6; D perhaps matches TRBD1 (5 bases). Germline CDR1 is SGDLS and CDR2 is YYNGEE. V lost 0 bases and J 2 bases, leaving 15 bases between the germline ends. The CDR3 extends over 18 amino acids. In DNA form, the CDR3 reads TGTGCCAGCAGCGTAGCGGCAGGGCGAGGACCTGGGGCCAACGTCCTGACTTTC. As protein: CASSVAAGRGPGANVLTF.

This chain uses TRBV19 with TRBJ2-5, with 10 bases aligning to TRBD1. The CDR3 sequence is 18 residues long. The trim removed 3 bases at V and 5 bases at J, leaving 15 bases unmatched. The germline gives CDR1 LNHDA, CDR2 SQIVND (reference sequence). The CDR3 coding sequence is TGTGCCAGTAGTATTAGTCGAGGGGGGACAGGGGTTACGGAGACCCAGTACTTC. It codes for CASSISRGGTGVTETQYF.

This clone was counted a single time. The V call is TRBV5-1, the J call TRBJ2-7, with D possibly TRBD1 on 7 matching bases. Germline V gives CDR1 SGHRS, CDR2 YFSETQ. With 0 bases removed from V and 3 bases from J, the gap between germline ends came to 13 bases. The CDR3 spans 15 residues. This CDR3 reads CASSLAAGQSYEQYF. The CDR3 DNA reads TGCGCCAGCAGCTTGGCGGCGGGACAGAGCTACGAGCAGTACTTC. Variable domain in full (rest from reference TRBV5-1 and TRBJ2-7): KAGVTQTPRYLIKTRGQQVTLSCSPISGHRSVSWYQQTPGQGLQFLFEYFSETQRNKGNFPGRFSGRQFSNSRSEMNVSTLELGDSALYLCASSLAAGQSYEQYFGPGTRLTVT.

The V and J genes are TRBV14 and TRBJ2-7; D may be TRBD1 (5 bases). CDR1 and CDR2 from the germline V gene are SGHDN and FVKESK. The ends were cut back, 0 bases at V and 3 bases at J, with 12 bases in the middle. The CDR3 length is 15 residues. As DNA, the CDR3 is TGTGCCAGCAGCCAAGATAGGACAAGGCACTACGAGCAGTACTTC. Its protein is CASSQDRTRHYEQYF.